These T cell receptor beta chains were read from a single sample in a study of shared clonotypes between healthy human individuals. Clones were sequenced by immunoSEQ multiplex PCR, and TCRdb holds only the in-frame ones, with some missing. Among roughly 1,000,000 clones listed, around 78% were seen once. The sequencing input was memory CD4+ T cells from PBMCs. The receptor source for this set is a man younger than 30 in good health. Some clones in this sample may be carry-over from other donors' samples. CDR3s include the opening cysteine and the closing phenylalanine or tryptophan. The D gene is left open where the match is weak. Clone size is shown for a subset of rows, as once, few, many or a class of expanded clone.

j_call d_call clone_size v_call cdr3_aa cdr3_nt
TRBJ2-7 - - TRBV7-9 CASSLRGTESYEQYF TGTGCCAGCAGCTTGCGGGGTACTGAATCCTACGAGCAGTACTTC
TRBJ2-7 - - TRBV5-6 CASSLVGTRYEQYF TGTGCCAGCAGCTTGGTCGGCACGAGATACGAGCAGTACTTC
TRBJ2-5 TRBD2 - TRBV2 CASGGGLAGGETQYF TGTGCCAGCGGGGGCGGGCTAGCGGGAGGAGAGACCCAGTACTTC
TRBJ1-3 - - TRBV6-5 CASSYSRTSPGNTIYF TGTGCCAGCAGTTACTCGCGGACCTCCCCTGGAAACACCATATATTTT
TRBJ2-7 TRBD2 - TRBV5-1 CASSLLTSGYEQYF TGCGCCAGCAGCTTGTTGACTAGCGGGTACGAGCAGTACTTC
TRBJ1-1 - - TRBV5-4 CASSFPHRDTEAFF TGTGCCAGCAGCTTTCCCCACAGGGACACTGAAGCTTTCTTT
TRBJ1-2 TRBD1 - TRBV9 CASSVVGDRPYGYTF TGTGCCAGCAGCGTAGTAGGGGACAGGCCGTATGGCTACACCTTC
TRBJ2-7 - - TRBV2 CASVFGTVSYEQYF TGTGCCAGCGTATTCGGGACGGTTTCCTACGAGCAGTACTTC
TRBJ1-1 - few TRBV5-1 CASSVTVNTEAFF TGCGCCAGCAGCGTGACAGTTAACACTGAAGCTTTCTTT
TRBJ1-4 - - TRBV7-2 CASSLVQGREKLFF TGTGCCAGCAGCTTAGTCCAGGGACGCGAAAAACTGTTTTTT